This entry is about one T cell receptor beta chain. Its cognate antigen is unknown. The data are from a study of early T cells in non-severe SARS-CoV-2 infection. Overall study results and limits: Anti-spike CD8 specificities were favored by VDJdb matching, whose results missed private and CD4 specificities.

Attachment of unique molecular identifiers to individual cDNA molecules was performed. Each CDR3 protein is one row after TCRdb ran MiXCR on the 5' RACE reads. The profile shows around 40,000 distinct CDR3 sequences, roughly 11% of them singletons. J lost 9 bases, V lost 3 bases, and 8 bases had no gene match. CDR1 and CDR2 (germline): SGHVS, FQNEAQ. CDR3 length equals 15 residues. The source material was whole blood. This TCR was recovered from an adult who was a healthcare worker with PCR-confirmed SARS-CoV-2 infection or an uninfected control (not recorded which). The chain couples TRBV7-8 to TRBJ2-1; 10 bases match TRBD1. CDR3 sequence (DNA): TGTGCCAGCAGCTTCCCCGGGACAGGGGCTCTTGAGCAGTTCTTC. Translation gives CASSFPGTGALEQFF.